Below, 13 T cell receptor beta chains from the same sample are listed, as sequenced in a study of HIV-infected patients and healthy controls. cDNA was made from about 500 ng RNA using alpha and beta constant primers. Separate chain-specific third strand synthesis with multiplexing indices produced the alpha and beta libraries. MiXCR, run by TCRdb on the 5' RACE reads, gives a single entry per CDR3 protein. This repertoire shows 12,000 to 15,000 distinct CDR3 sequences, roughly 9.9% found once; its top ten account for about 6.3%. All unsorted peripheral T cells were captured because whole blood was used without fractionation. Sequencing was performed on blood. Receptors originate from an adult in good health.

This clonotype came up a few times. The chain employs TRBV19 and TRBJ1-5; D is undetermined. CDR1 and CDR2 from the germline V gene are LNHDA and SQIVND (reference sequence). The CDR3 has 13 residues. The V gene lost 5 bases and the J gene lost 9 bases, with 14 bases spanning the gap. The CDR3 nucleotides are TGTGCCAGTAGTCCCTTGGCCTCACCGCCCCAGCATTTT. This gives the protein CASSPLASPPQHF.

In its sample, this clonotype ranks as medium-sized. The gene calls are TRBV7-2 and TRBJ2-1; no clear D. There are 14 residues in the CDR3. Germline values: CDR1 SGHTA, CDR2 FQGNSA. V lost 8 bases, J lost 9 bases, and 20 bases lay in between. The DNA of the CDR3 is TGTGCCAGCCGGAGTGTCGGAGCTCCGGGTGAGCAGTTCTTC. It codes for CASRSVGAPGEQFF.

This clonotype is categorized as medium-sized. This chain links TRBV6-6 with TRBJ1-1; D unresolved. V lost 7 bases to trimming and J lost 1 base, with 10 bases between them. The CDR3 consists of 13 residues. Germline CDR1 reads MNHNY; CDR2 reads SVGAGI (reference sequence). The CDR3 loop reads CASNLGGNTEAFF. CDR3 nucleotide sequence: TGTGCCAGCAATTTGGGAGGGAACACTGAAGCTTTCTTT.

In its sample, this clonotype was seen many times. The chain is built from TRBV2 and TRBJ2-4; the match to TRBD2 covers 7 bases. The junction had 12 bases not matched to a gene; V was cut back by 8 bases and J by 8 bases. There are 14 residues in the CDR3. Germline CDR1 SNHLY, CDR2 FYNNEI. The CDR3 sequence is CASQRTSPIDIQYF. The CDR3 DNA is TGTGCCAGCCAAAGGACTAGTCCTATTGACATTCAGTACTTC.

This clonotype was found many times. The rearrangement uses TRBV7-3 and TRBJ2-6; weak D call: TRBD1 (5 bases). The length of the CDR3 is 15 residues. V was pared by 5 bases and J by 4 bases, with 12 bases between. CDR1 is SGHTA, CDR2 FQGTGA, per germline. The CDR3 sequence is CASSAPGIGANVLTF. The CDR3 bases are TGTGCCAGCAGCGCCCCAGGGATCGGGGCCAACGTCCTGACTTTC.

This clonotype was detected many times. V gene TRBV20-1 combines with J gene TRBJ1-4, with 8 bases lining up with TRBD1. This CDR3 has 14 residues. Trimming took 7 bases from V and 7 from J; bases not matched to a gene: 11. Germline assignment: CDR1 DFQATT and CDR2 SNEGSKA (reference sequence). CDR3 DNA sequence: TGCAGTGTTGGGGTTCAGGGGGCTTTTGAAAAACTGTTTTTT. It translates to CSVGVQGAFEKLFF.

This clonotype occurred many times. The CDR3 nucleotides are TGTGCCAGCAGCCAAGATGCCTCGCATGATCGCGAAGCTTTCTTT. It translates to CASSQDASHDREAFF. The rearrangement uses TRBV3-1 and TRBJ1-1, with D uncertain. The CDR3 is 15 amino acids. V lost 0 bases to trimming and J lost 8 bases, with 16 bases between them. The V gene's germline CDR1 is LGHDT and CDR2 YNNKEL (reference sequence).

In its sample, this clonotype was seen many times. The DNA of the CDR3 is TGCAGCGTTGCATATAATGGCTACACCTTC. Translation gives CSVAYNGYTF. This chain uses TRBV29-1 with TRBJ1-2; D remains unclear. CDR3 length: 10 amino acids. Trimming removed 4 bases from V and 6 bases from J, with 6 bases in between. Looked up from germline, CDR1 is SQVTM and CDR2 is ANQGSEA.

In its sample, this clonotype was seen many times. The chain combines TRBV3-1 with TRBJ2-3; D is undetermined. V was cut by 0 bases and J by 2 bases, with 15 bases left in between. The length of the CDR3 is 17 residues. Germline assignment: CDR1 LGHDT and CDR2 YNNKEL (reference sequence). The CDR3 loop reads CASSQDVGFRTTDTQYF. The CDR3 DNA reads TGTGCCAGCAGCCAAGACGTTGGATTCCGAACCACAGATACGCAGTATTTT.

V usage is TRBV11-2 and J usage is TRBJ2-1; a weak D match, TRBD1 (6 bases). This CDR3 comprises 17 residues. Germline V gene sequence: CDR1 SGHAT, CDR2 FQNNGV. The ends were cut back, 5 bases at V and 6 bases at J, with 23 bases in the middle. CDR3 coding DNA: TGTGCCAGCAGCCTCTCCCTTGTGTGGGGCAGGGGCAATGAGCAGTTCTTC. It codes for CASSLSLVWGRGNEQFF.

Ten or more counts support this clonotype. V and J are TRBV20-1 and TRBJ2-7; TRBD1 might be the D (7 bases). Germline values: CDR1 DFQATT, CDR2 SNEGSKA (reference sequence). V lost 3 bases, J lost 5 bases, and 11 bases lay in between. The CDR3 has 12 amino acids. The CDR3 loop reads CSARTGRNEQYF. The CDR3 nucleotides read TGCAGTGCTAGGACAGGGAGGAACGAGCAGTACTTC.

By share, this clonotype counts as medium-sized. The gene calls are TRBV29-1 and TRBJ2-5; TRBD1 or TRBD2 may be the D gene (5 bases each). This CDR3 spans 9 amino acids. Germline CDR1 reads SQVTM; CDR2 reads ANQGSEA. Trimming stripped 4 bases from V and 8 bases from J, with 5 bases between. The CDR3 loop reads CSVGDTQYF. The CDR3 nucleotides read TGCAGCGTTGGGGACACCCAGTACTTC.

This clonotype came up many times. V usage is TRBV5-1 and J usage is TRBJ1-2; TRBD1 matches 9 bases. CDR1 and CDR2 (germline): SGHRS, YFSETQ. V dropped 4 bases and J dropped 3; count of bases not matched to a gene: 7. This CDR3 spans 15 amino acids. DNA of the CDR3: TGCGCCAGCAGCAAAAGACAGGGGGGCGACTATGGCTACACCTTC. This gives the protein CASSKRQGGDYGYTF.